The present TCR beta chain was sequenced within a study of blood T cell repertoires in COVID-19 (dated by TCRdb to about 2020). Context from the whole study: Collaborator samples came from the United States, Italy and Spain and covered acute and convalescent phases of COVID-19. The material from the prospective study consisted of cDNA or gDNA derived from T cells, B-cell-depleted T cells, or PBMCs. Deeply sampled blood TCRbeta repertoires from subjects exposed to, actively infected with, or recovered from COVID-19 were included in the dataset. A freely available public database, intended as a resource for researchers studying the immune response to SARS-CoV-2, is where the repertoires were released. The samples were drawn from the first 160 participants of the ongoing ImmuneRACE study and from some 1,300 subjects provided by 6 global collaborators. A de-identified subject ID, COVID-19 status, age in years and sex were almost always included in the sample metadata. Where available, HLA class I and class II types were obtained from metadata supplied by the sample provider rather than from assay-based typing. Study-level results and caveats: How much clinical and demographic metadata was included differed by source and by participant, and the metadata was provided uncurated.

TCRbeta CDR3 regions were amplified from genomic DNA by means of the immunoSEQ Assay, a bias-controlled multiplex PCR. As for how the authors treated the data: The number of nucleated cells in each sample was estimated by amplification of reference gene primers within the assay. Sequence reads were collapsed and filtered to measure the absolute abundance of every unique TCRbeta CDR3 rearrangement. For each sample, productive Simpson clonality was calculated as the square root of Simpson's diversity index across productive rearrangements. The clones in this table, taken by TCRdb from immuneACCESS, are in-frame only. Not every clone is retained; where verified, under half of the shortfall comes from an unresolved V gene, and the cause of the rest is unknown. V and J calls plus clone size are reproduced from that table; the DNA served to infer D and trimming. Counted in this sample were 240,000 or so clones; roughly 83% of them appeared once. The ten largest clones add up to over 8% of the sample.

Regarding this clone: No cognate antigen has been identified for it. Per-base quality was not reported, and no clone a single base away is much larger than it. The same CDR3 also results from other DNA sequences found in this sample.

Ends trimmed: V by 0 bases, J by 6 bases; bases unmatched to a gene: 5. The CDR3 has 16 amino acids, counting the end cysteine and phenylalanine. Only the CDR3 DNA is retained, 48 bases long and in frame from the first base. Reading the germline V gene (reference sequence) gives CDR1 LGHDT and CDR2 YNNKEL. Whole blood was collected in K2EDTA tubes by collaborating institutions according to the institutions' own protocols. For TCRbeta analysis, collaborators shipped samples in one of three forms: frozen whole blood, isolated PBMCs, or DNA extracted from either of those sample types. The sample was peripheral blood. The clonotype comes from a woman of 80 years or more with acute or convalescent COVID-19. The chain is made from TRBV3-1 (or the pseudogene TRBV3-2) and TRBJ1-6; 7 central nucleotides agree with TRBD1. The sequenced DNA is TGTGCCAGCAGCCAAGAAGGGGCAGGGGGTAATTCACCCCTCCACTTT. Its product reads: CASSQEGAGGNSPLHF.